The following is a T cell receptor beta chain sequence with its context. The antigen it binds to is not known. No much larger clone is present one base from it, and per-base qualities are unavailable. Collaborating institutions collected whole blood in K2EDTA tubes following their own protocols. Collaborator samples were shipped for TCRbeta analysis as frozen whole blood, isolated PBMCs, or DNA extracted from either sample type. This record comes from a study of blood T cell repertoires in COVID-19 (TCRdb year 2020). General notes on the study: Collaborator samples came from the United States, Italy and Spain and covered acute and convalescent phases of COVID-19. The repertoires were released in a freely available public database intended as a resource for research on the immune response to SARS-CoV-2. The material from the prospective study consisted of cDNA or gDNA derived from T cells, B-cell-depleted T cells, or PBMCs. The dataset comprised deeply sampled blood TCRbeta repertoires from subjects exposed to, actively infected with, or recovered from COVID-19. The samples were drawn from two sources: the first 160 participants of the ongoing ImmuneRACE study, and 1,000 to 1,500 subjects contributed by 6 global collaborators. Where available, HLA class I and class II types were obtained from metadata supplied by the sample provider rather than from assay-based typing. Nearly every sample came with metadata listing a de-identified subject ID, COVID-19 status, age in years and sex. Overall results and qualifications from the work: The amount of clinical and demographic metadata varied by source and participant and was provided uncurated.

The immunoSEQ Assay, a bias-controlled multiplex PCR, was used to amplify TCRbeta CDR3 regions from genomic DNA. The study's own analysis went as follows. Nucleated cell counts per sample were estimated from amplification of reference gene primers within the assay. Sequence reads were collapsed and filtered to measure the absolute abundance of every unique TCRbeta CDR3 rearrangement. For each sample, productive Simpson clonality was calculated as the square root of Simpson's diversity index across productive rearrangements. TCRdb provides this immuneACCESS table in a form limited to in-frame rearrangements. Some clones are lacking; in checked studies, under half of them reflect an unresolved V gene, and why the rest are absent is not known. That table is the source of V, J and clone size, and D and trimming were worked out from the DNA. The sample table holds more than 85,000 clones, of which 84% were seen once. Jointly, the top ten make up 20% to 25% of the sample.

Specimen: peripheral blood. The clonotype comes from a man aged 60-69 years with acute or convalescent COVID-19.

The nucleotides read TGTGCCAGCAGCCCCAGCGGGGGGACAGATACGCAGTATTTT. It translates to CASSPSGGTDTQYF. The sequence is built from TRBV7-8 and TRBJ2-3; a stretch of 9 junction bases matches TRBD2. The germline V gene sets CDR1 to SGHVS and CDR2 to FQNEAQ. From cysteine to phenylalanine, the CDR3 is 14 amino acids long. The DNA shown is the 42-base CDR3, in frame from base 1. Compared with germline, V lacks 5 bases and J lacks 3 bases; bases without a gene match: 3.